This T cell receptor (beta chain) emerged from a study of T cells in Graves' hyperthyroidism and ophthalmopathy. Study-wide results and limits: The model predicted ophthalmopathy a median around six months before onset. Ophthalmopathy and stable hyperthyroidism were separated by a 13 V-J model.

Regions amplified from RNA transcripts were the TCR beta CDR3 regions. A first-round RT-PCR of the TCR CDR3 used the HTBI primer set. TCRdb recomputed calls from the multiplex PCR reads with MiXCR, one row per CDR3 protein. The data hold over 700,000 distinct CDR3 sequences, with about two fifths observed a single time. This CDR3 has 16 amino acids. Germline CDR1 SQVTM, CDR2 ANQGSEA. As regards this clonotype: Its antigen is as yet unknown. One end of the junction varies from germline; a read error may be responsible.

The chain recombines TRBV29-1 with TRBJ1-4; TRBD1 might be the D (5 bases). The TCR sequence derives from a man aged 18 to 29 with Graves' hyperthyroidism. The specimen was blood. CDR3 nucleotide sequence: TGCAGCGTTGAACGCCAGGGAGGGGACGCTGATGAAAAACTGCTTTTT. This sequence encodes CSVERQGGDADEKLLF. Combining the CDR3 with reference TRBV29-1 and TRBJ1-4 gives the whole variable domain SAVISQKPSRDICQRGTSLTIQCQVDSQVTMMFWYRQQPGQSLTLIATANQGSEATYESGFVIDKFPISRPNLTFSTLTVSNMSPEDSSIYLCSVERQGGDADEKLLFGSGTQLSVL.